This TCR beta chain appears in the sequencing data of a study of blood T cell repertoires in COVID-19. The ends were cut back, 0 bases at V and 4 bases at J, with 4 bases in the middle. The length of the CDR3 is 11 residues. The germline V gene encodes CDR1 GTSNPN and CDR2 SVGIG (reference sequence). The Seattle patients joined while their infection was active and were tracked longitudinally afterward. This clone was picked up many times. Produced via immunoSEQ multiplex PCR; TCRdb's table is partial and in-frame only. The sample has 200,000 to 250,000 clones; 82% are singletons. Specimen: peripheral blood. The TCR originated in an older woman with COVID-19, enrolled during active disease. J is TRBJ2-7 and V is TRBV30; D gene ambiguous. CDR3 region: CAWSVAYEQYF. The CDR3 bases are TGTGCCTGGAGTGTAGCGTACGAGCAGTACTTC. Variable domain in full (rest from reference TRBV30 and TRBJ2-7): SQTIHQWPATLVQPVGSPLSLECTVEGTSNPNLYWYRQAAGRGLQLLFYSVGIGQISSEVPQNLSASRPQDRQFILSSKKLLLSDSGFYLCAWSVAYEQYFGPGTRLTVT.